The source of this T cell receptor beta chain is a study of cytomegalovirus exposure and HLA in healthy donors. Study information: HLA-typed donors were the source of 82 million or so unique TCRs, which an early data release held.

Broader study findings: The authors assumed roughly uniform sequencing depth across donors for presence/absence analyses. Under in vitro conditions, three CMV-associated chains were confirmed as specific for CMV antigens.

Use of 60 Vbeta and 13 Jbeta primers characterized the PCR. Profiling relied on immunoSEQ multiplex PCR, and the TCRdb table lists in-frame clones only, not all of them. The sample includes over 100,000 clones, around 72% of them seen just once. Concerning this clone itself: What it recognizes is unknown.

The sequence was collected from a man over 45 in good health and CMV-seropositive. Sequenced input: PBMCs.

CDR3 nucleotides: TGTGCCAGCAGCTTGGAGGCGGGTTTTGGAAACACCATATATTTT. This translates into CASSLEAGFGNTIYF. V usage is TRBV5-4 and J usage is TRBJ1-3; D not resolved. The V end was cut by 0 bases, the J end by 3 bases, with 10 bases between. The CDR3 length is 15 residues. The germline gives CDR1 SGHNT, CDR2 YYREEE (reference sequence).